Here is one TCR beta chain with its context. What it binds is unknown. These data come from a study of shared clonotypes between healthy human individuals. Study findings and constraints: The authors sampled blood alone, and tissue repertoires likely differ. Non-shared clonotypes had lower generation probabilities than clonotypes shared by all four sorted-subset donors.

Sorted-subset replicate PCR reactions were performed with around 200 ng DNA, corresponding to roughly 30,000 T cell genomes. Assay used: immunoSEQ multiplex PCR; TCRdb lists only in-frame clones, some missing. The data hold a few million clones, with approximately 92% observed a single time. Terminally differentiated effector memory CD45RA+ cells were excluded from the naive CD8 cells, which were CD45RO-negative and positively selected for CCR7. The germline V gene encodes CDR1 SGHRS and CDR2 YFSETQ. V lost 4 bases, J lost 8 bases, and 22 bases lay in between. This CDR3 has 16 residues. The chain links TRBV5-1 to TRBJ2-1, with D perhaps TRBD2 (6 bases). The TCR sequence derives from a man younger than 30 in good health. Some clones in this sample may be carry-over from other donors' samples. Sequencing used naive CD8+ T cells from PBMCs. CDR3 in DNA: TGCGCCAGCAGCGACGGCGGGACCCGGCGGAACGATGAGCAGTTCTTC. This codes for CASSDGGTRRNDEQFF.